The 14 T cell receptor beta chains in this list originate from one sample, sequenced in a study of Ad26.COV2.S vaccination and SARS-CoV-2 variants. Profiling relied on immunoSEQ multiplex PCR, and the TCRdb table lists in-frame clones only, not all of them. The sample lists roughly 700,000 clones, around 90% seen once, with approximately 1.5% in the top ten. Treatment described: some 20 received Ad26.COV2.S at low or high dose, single or two shots; about five received placebo; per-sample allocation not given. Sampling was performed 63 days after the first vaccine or placebo injection. Specimen: peripheral blood, collected in a trial of Ad26.COV2.S vaccine versus placebo. The receptors were sampled from a person aged 18-60 years who received the Ad26.COV2.S COVID-19 vaccine or a placebo.

This chain uses TRBV13 with TRBJ2-1, with 9 bases lining up with TRBD1. The J segment lost 2 bases and the V segment lost 5 bases, leaving 7 bases of the junction unmatched. CDR1 is PRHDT and CDR2 is FYEKMQ in the germline V gene (reference sequence). This CDR3 comprises 16 residues. The CDR3 region has the DNA TGTGCCAGCAGCCCTCAACAGGGGGCGCCCTACAATGAGCAGTTCTTC. Protein: CASSPQQGAPYNEQFF. Using reference TRBV13 and TRBJ2-1 for the parts outside the CDR3, the full variable domain is AAGVIQSPRHLIKEKRETATLKCYPIPRHDTVYWYQQGPGQDPQFLISFYEKMQSDKGSIPDRFSAQQFSDYHSELNMSSLELGDSALYFCASSPQQGAPYNEQFFGPGTRLTVL.

This sequence joins TRBV9 and TRBJ2-6; D perhaps matches TRBD1 (5 bases). CDR1 and CDR2 (germline): SGDLS, YYNGEE. The CDR3 sequence is 16 residues long. V lost 4 bases and J 0 bases, leaving 11 bases between the germline ends. The CDR3 DNA reads as TGTGCCAGCAGCACCAGGGCCCGCTCTGGGGCCAACGTCCTGACTTTC. It codes for CASSTRARSGANVLTF.

J is TRBJ2-2 and V is TRBV19; 9 bases are a match to TRBD2. Germline CDR1 and CDR2: LNHDA and SQIVND (reference sequence). CDR3 length: 17 amino acids. V was clipped by 5 bases and J by 0 bases; unmatched bases: 7. The CDR3 sequence: CASSPSGTSANTGELFF. CDR3 nucleotide sequence: TGTGCCAGTAGTCCTAGCGGGACAAGTGCGAACACCGGGGAGCTGTTTTTT.

The rearrangement links TRBV7-9 to TRBJ2-2; 9 bases line up with TRBD1. Germline lookup yields CDR1 SEHNR and CDR2 FQNEAQ (reference sequence). The CDR3 is 15 amino acids. Unmatched junction bases numbered 4, after V lost 7 bases and J lost 1 base. CDR3 nucleotide sequence: TGTGCCAGCACCGGGACAGGGAGGAACACCGGGGAGCTGTTTTTT. This sequence encodes CASTGTGRNTGELFF.

V gene TRBV9 combines with J gene TRBJ1-1; 7 nucleotides align to TRBD1. CDR1 is SGDLS and CDR2 is YYNGEE in the germline V gene. V dropped 3 bases and J dropped 1; count of bases not matched to a gene: 6. The CDR3 is 15 residues long. The CDR3 region is CASSALGGANTEAFF. CDR3 nucleotides: TGTGCCAGCAGCGCGCTAGGGGGCGCGAACACTGAAGCTTTCTTT.

With respect to this clone: The sample contains more than one DNA sequence encoding this CDR3. The chain links TRBV5-1 to TRBJ2-1; 7 nucleotides align to TRBD2. With V trimmed by 1 base and J by 1 base, 2 bases remained unmatched. The V gene's germline CDR1 is SGHRS and CDR2 YFSETQ. This CDR3 spans 15 amino acids. CDR3 region: CASSLSSGSYNEQFF. CDR3 sequence (DNA): TGCGCCAGCAGCTTGAGTAGCGGGTCCTACAATGAGCAGTTCTTC.

The chain links TRBV27 to TRBJ2-7; 8 bases are shared with TRBD1. The CDR3 is made up of 14 amino acids. V lost 3 bases and J lost 3; bases outside the gene matches: 4. CDR1 MNHEY and CDR2 SMNVEV come from the germline V gene (reference sequence). CDR3 DNA sequence: TGTGCCAGCAGTTTTACCGGACAGGGCTACGAGCAGTACTTC. Its translation: CASSFTGQGYEQYF.

The chain carries TRBV7-8 and TRBJ2-7, with 14 bases that match TRBD2. Per the germline V gene, CDR1 is SGHVS and CDR2 is FQNEAQ. The CDR3 has 18 amino acids. The V and J ends lost 5 bases and 2 bases, in that order; junction bases with no gene match: 11. The CDR3 nucleotides read TGTGCCAGCAGCCCCCGACTAGCGGGAGGGCCGAGGGCCTACGAGCAGTACTTC. Encoded protein: CASSPRLAGGPRAYEQYF.

The CDR3 sequence is CASSPTEYEQYF. Here the CDR3 DNA reads TGTGCCAGCAGTCCCACGGAATACGAGCAGTACTTC. The rearrangement uses TRBV2 and TRBJ2-7; D unresolved. CDR1 and CDR2 (germline): SNHLY, FYNNEI. V lost 5 bases and J 4 bases, leaving 9 bases between the germline ends. This CDR3 contains 12 residues.

The rearrangement uses TRBV3-1 (or the pseudogene TRBV3-2) and TRBJ2-1, with 8 bases aligning to TRBD2. This CDR3 contains 15 residues. The trim removed 5 bases at V and 1 base at J, leaving 4 bases unmatched. Germline V gene lookup returns CDR1 LGHDT and CDR2 YNNKEL (reference sequence). The CDR3: CASSSAGGSYNEQFF. The DNA for the CDR3 is TGTGCCAGCAGCTCCGCGGGGGGATCCTACAATGAGCAGTTCTTC.

This rearrangement joins TRBV4-2 to TRBJ1-1; the D is unclear. V was clipped by 2 bases and J by 1 base, with 17 bases between them. CDR1 is LGHNA, CDR2 YNFKEQ, per germline. The CDR3 is 17 amino acids. CDR3 bases: TGTGCCAGCAGCCAACCCTTCCCTCCGGGTGCGAACACTGAAGCTTTCTTT. This codes for CASSQPFPPGANTEAFF.

The rearrangement joins TRBV6-2 or TRBV6-3 to TRBJ2-1; the D is unclear. The V end was cut by 0 bases, the J end by 0 bases, with 9 bases between. Germline CDR1 reads MNHEY; CDR2 reads SVGEGT. The CDR3 runs to 16 residues. CDR3 region: CASSYSVVSSYNEQFF. DNA of the CDR3: TGTGCCAGCAGTTACTCGGTCGTTAGCTCCTACAATGAGCAGTTCTTC.

The rearrangement links TRBV18 to TRBJ2-1; 10 bases match TRBD2. Germline CDR1 and CDR2: KGHSH and LQKENI. J was trimmed by 9 bases and V by 2 bases; bases with no gene match: 7. The CDR3 is 15 residues long. This chain's CDR3 is CASSPFSGGFAEQFF. The CDR3 DNA is TGTGCCAGCTCACCATTTAGCGGGGGGTTTGCTGAGCAGTTCTTC.

The V call is TRBV7-9, the J call TRBJ2-2; D is undetermined. Trimming took 5 bases from V and 1 from J, leaving 8 bases between them. The CDR3 sequence is 14 residues long. Germline V gene lookup returns CDR1 SEHNR and CDR2 FQNEAQ (reference sequence). CDR3 residues: CASSRTENTGELFF. The CDR3, as DNA: TGTGCCAGCAGCCGGACGGAGAACACCGGGGAGCTGTTTTTT.